This T cell receptor beta chain was captured in a study of blood T cell repertoires in COVID-19. In the authors' methods: Amplification with reference gene primers provided the estimates of nucleated cell counts. Method: immunoSEQ multiplex PCR; TCRdb's copy keeps in-frame clones and lacks some. V and J calls and clone size come straight from that table; D and trimming were deduced from the DNA. The sample has roughly 160,000 clones, 84% seen once. The J segment lost 0 bases and the V segment lost 7 bases, leaving 5 bases of the junction unmatched. The CDR3 covers 17 residues. Germline V CDR1 and CDR2: MDHEN, SYDVKM.

The sequence came from a man aged 65-85 years with active or convalescent COVID-19. Sequencing was performed on peripheral blood. This chain uses TRBV28 with TRBJ2-6; 11 bases are shared with TRBD2. CDR3 residues: CASNELAGVSGANVLTF. CDR3 DNA: TGTGCCAGCAATGAACTAGCGGGGGTCTCTGGGGCCAACGTCCTGACTTTC.